A single sample is the source of the 29 T cell receptor beta chains below, sequenced in a study of blood T cell repertoires in COVID-19. Libraries were prepared by immunoSEQ multiplex PCR; TCRdb keeps only in-frame clonotypes and omits some of them. The sample carries 90,000 to 130,000 clones, around 81% recorded once. Sequenced sample: peripheral blood. The receptors were gathered from a woman aged 70-85 years with acute or convalescent COVID-19.

The chain carries TRBV7-3 and TRBJ2-1, with D possibly TRBD1 on 5 matching bases. Germline assignment: CDR1 SGHTA and CDR2 FQGTGA. The CDR3 runs 15 residues. The V end was cut by 8 bases, the J end by 0 bases, with 14 bases between. In nucleotides, the CDR3 is TGTGCCAGCGCCGAAAGGGGCGACTCCTACAATGAGCAGTTCTTC. As protein: CASAERGDSYNEQFF.

The chain employs TRBV7-9 and TRBJ2-7, with TRBD2 as a possible D gene (6 bases). Germline-derived CDR1 and CDR2 are SEHNR and FQNEAQ (reference sequence). V was trimmed by 1 base and J by 4 bases, leaving 14 bases between them. This CDR3 is 15 amino acids long. As DNA, the CDR3 is TGTGCCAGCAGCTTAGTAACCTGGAGGGATTACGAGCAGTACTTC. It is translated as CASSLVTWRDYEQYF.

The chain couples TRBV21-1 to TRBJ1-3. TRBV21-1 is reported as a pseudogene. CDR3 size: 17 residues. This CDR3 is CASSKPVALTRGNTIYF. Here the CDR3 DNA reads TGTGCCAGCAGCAAACCCGTAGCACTGACGAGGGGAAACACCATATATTTT.

The chain is built from TRBV21-1 and TRBJ2-5; TRBD1, the table's D call, lacks a check against the DNA. TRBV21-1 is reported as a pseudogene. This CDR3 is built from 18 residues. Written as DNA, the CDR3 is TGTGCCAGCAGTGATACCGCCAGGGGCACAGGGGGCCAAGAGACCCAGTACTTC. It specifies CASSDTARGTGGQETQYF.

The chain has TRBV30 and TRBJ1-4; D possibly corresponds to TRBD1 (5 bases). CDR3 size: 17 residues. V lost 0 bases to trimming and J lost 11 bases, with 25 bases between them. CDR1 is GTSNPN, CDR2 SVGIG, per germline (reference sequence). CDR3 in amino acids: CAWSVLWLGTGKAKLFF. As DNA, the CDR3 is TGTGCCTGGAGTGTACTGTGGCTGGGGACTGGGAAGGCGAAACTGTTTTTT.

In its sample, this clone was seen a few times. The chain is built from TRBV6-6 and TRBJ1-5; 8 bases fit TRBD1. The V segment lost 6 bases and the J segment 4 bases; nucleotides outside the gene matches: 5. Germline V gives CDR1 MNHNY, CDR2 SVGAGI (reference sequence). This CDR3 has 14 amino acids. CDR3 residues: CASSRGRGNQPQHF. The CDR3 DNA follows: TGTGCCAGCAGCAGGGGGCGGGGGAATCAGCCCCAGCATTTT.

V usage is TRBV3-1 (or the pseudogene TRBV3-2) and J usage is TRBJ1-5, with D possibly matching TRBD1 (5 bases). Germline CDR1 reads LGHDT; CDR2 reads YNNKEL (reference sequence). The CDR3 spans 16 residues. Trimming shortened V by 0 bases and J by 8 bases, and 17 bases separated the two germline ends. The CDR3: CASSQDSGEGKKPQHF. CDR3 in DNA: TGTGCCAGCAGCCAAGATTCGGGGGAAGGAAAGAAGCCCCAGCATTTT.

The chain is built from TRBV6-5 and TRBJ1-3, with no clear D. V was trimmed by 2 bases and J by 1 base, leaving 6 bases between them. Germline V gene sequence: CDR1 MNHEY, CDR2 SVGAGI. This CDR3 has 14 residues. CDR3: CASSYRVSGNTIYF. The CDR3, as DNA: TGTGCCAGCAGTTACCGGGTGTCTGGAAACACCATATATTTT.

The CDR3 nucleotides are TGTGCCAGTAGCGACAGGGTCGACCCACCCCTCCACTTT. Amino acids: CASSDRVDPPLHF. The rearrangement links TRBV19 to TRBJ1-6; 7 bases are shared with TRBD1. The CDR3 covers 13 residues. Germline lookup yields CDR1 LNHDA and CDR2 SQIVND (reference sequence). The V segment lost 6 bases and the J segment 11 bases; nucleotides outside the gene matches: 7.

This clone was observed once. This same CDR3 is encoded by further DNA sequences in the sample. The chain is built from TRBV6-5 and TRBJ1-2, with 9 bases aligning to TRBD1. Germline CDR1 MNHEY, CDR2 SVGAGI. The V gene end was trimmed by 2 bases and the J gene end by 6 bases; junction bases not matched to a gene: 4. This CDR3 region has 14 residues. DNA for the CDR3: TGTGCCAGCAGTTACGACGGGACAGGGAATGGCTACACCTTC. Translated, it gives CASSYDGTGNGYTF.

The chain carries TRBV6-5 and TRBJ1-6, with unresolved D. CDR3 length: 15 amino acids. V gave up 6 bases and J gave up 7 bases, with 16 bases separating them. Germline CDR1 MNHEY, CDR2 SVGAGI. The CDR3 is CASSNLHPRNSPLHF. The CDR3 DNA sequence: TGTGCCAGCAGCAACCTACATCCTAGGAATTCACCCCTCCACTTT.

The chain is built from TRBV9 and TRBJ1-6, with TRBD1 identical over 9 bases. J lost 1 base, V lost 3 bases, and 5 bases had no gene match. Germline V gene data show CDR1 as SGDLS and CDR2 as YYNGEE. The CDR3 contains 17 residues. The CDR3 bases are TGTGCCAGCAGCGACCGGGACAGGGTTTCCTATAATTCACCCCTCCACTTT. Its translation: CASSDRDRVSYNSPLHF. The full variable domain, with the rest looked up from reference TRBV9 and TRBJ1-6, is DSGVTQTPKHLITATGQRVTLRCSPRSGDLSVYWYQQSLDQGLQFLIQYYNGEERAKGNILERFSAQQFPDLHSELNLSSLELGDSALYFCASSDRDRVSYNSPLHFGNGTRLTVT.

The chain links TRBV2 to TRBJ1-5, with TRBD1 matching 8 bases. The germline V gene has CDR1 SNHLY and CDR2 FYNNEI. J was trimmed by 6 bases and V by 9 bases; bases with no gene match: 19. The CDR3 covers 17 residues. As DNA, the CDR3 is TGTGCCAGTCAGGGGGTAGCGGACAGGGTCCTAGGTCAGCCCCAGCATTTT. Amino acid sequence: CASQGVADRVLGQPQHF.

This sequence joins TRBV6-5 and TRBJ1-4, with a weak D call TRBD1 (5 bases). The germline CDR1 and CDR2 sequences are MNHEY and SVGAGI. Trimming removed 2 bases from V and 3 bases from J, with 10 bases in between. This CDR3 has 15 residues. DNA of the CDR3: TGTGCCAGCAGTTACGGGTGGGGCGCTAATGAAAAACTGTTTTTT. Protein: CASSYGWGANEKLFF.

The chain has TRBV3-1 (or the pseudogene TRBV3-2) and TRBJ1-3; D is unresolved. Trimming stripped 0 bases from V and 0 bases from J, with 9 bases between. Germline values: CDR1 LGHDT, CDR2 YNNKEL (reference sequence). CDR3 length: 16 residues. CDR3 coding DNA: TGTGCCAGCAGCCAAGATCTGGCTTTCTCTGGAAACACCATATATTTT. This gives the protein CASSQDLAFSGNTIYF.

The chain recombines TRBV6-5 with TRBJ1-2; maybe TRBD1 (6 bases). Per germline, CDR1 MNHEY and CDR2 SVGAGI. CDR3 length: 15 amino acids. Trimming removed 8 bases at V and 0 bases at J, with 16 bases between. CDR3 nucleotides: TGTGCCAGCGGGGGACACGCGCCGTCTAACTATGGCTACACCTTC. Its protein product is CASGGHAPSNYGYTF.

The genes are TRBV5-1 and TRBJ1-1; D gene unclear. CDR3 length equals 13 residues. Trimming removed 1 base at V and 7 bases at J, with 11 bases between. In germline, CDR1 is SGHRS, CDR2 YFSETQ. CDR3 DNA sequence: TGCGCCAGCAGCTTGAGCCCAACGGGTGAAGCTTTCTTT. Translated, it gives CASSLSPTGEAFF.

Here the CDR3 DNA reads TGTGCCAGCAGTCGACAGGGGAGCTCCTACGAGCAGTACGTC. This sequence encodes CASSRQGSSYEQYV. The V and J genes are TRBV6-4 and TRBJ2-7, with 8 positions matching TRBD1. Trimming at V came to 5 bases and at J to 0 bases, leaving 3 bases not matched to a gene. The CDR3 runs 14 residues. CDR1 and CDR2 (germline): MRHNA, SNTAGT.

The rearrangement uses TRBV27 and TRBJ2-6, with D possibly matching TRBD1 (6 bases). V shed 4 bases and J shed 1 base, with 11 bases lying between them. CDR3 length: 16 amino acids. Germline-derived CDR1 and CDR2 are MNHEY and SMNVEV (reference sequence). The CDR3: CASSYYRDSGANVLTF. The CDR3 DNA sequence: TGTGCCAGCAGTTACTACAGGGATTCTGGGGCCAACGTCCTGACTTTC.

The chain combines TRBV5-4 with TRBJ1-6; possible D gene TRBD1, 6 bases. V was cut by 5 bases and J by 6 bases, with 18 bases left in between. This CDR3 comprises 16 residues. Germline lookup yields CDR1 SGHNT and CDR2 YYREEE (reference sequence). The DNA for the CDR3 is TGTGCCAGCAGAGCAGCGAACAGGGCCGCTAATTCACCCCTCCACTTT. Translating gives CASRAANRAANSPLHF.

The chain recombines TRBV7-8 with TRBJ1-4; 7 bases match TRBD1. Trimming took 5 bases from V and 5 from J; bases not matched to a gene: 5. CDR1 and CDR2 (germline): SGHVS, FQNEAQ. This CDR3 comprises 14 residues. CDR3 sequence (DNA): TGTGCCAGCAGCCCTACGGACAGGAATGAAAAACTGTTTTTT. Translating it yields CASSPTDRNEKLFF.

The genes are TRBV28 and TRBJ1-2, with 9 positions matching TRBD1. The CDR3 length is 13 residues. CDR1 and CDR2 from the germline V gene are MDHEN and SYDVKM. V was clipped by 6 bases and J by 6 bases; unmatched bases: 5. The CDR3 sequence: CASRQGQGHGYTF. The CDR3 coding sequence is TGTGCCAGCAGACAAGGACAGGGGCATGGCTACACCTTC.

Of note for this clone: A read error may account for a junction end that differs from germline. The chain carries TRBV12-3 or TRBV12-4 and TRBJ2-7; 10 nucleotides line up with TRBD2. CDR3 length: 13 amino acids. This CDR3 reads CATSRTSGYEQYF. For the CDR3, the DNA is TGTGCCACCAGTAGGACTAGCGGCTACGAGCAGTACTTC.

The chain recombines TRBV24-1 with TRBJ2-1; TRBD1 might be the D (8 bases). In germline, CDR1 is KGHDR, CDR2 SFDVKD. The CDR3 is made up of 16 amino acids. Deletions cut 4 bases from V and 4 bases from J, with 16 bases between. The chain's CDR3 is CATSDSTGGGYNEQFF. CDR3 coding DNA: TGTGCCACCAGTGACTCTACAGGGGGGGGGTACAATGAGCAGTTCTTC.

The chain uses TRBV4-2 and TRBJ2-2; D gene ambiguous. V lost 4 bases and J lost 7, with 16 bases in between. CDR3 length equals 15 residues. Germline V gene sequence: CDR1 LGHNA, CDR2 YNFKEQ. As DNA, the CDR3 is TGTGCCAGCAGCCCTCTAGATCAACACTTCGGGGAGCTGTTTTTT. As protein: CASSPLDQHFGELFF.

This rearrangement joins TRBV4-1 to TRBJ2-1; D call uncertain. The CDR3 runs to 15 residues. Germline lookup yields CDR1 MGHRA and CDR2 YSYEKL. Between the trimmed V and J ends, which lost 1 base and 2 bases, there was a span of 9 bases. The DNA for the CDR3 is TGCGCCAGCAGCCAAGGGCCAACGCCCTACAATGAGCAGTTCTTC. Translated: CASSQGPTPYNEQFF.

V usage is TRBV7-8 and J usage is TRBJ1-2; TRBD1 matches at 11 bases. The CDR3 extends over 16 amino acids. The V segment lost 5 bases and the J segment 4 bases; nucleotides outside the gene matches: 9. Germline CDR1 is SGHVS and CDR2 is FQNEAQ. In DNA, the CDR3 is TGTGCCAGCAGCCCTGGACAGGGGGCGACCATCTATGGCTACACCTTC. Its protein product is CASSPGQGATIYGYTF.

The chain has TRBV11-2 and TRBJ1-3; D is unclear. In germline, CDR1 is SGHAT, CDR2 FQNNGV. Trimming took off 2 bases at V and 8 bases at J, with 13 bases between the two ends. CDR3 size: 14 residues. CDR3 nucleotide sequence: TGTGCCAGCAGCTTACGACTCCTAGGTGACACCATATATTTT. This translates into CASSLRLLGDTIYF.

The chain carries TRBV28 and TRBJ2-7, with D uncertain. Trimming took off 5 bases at V and 6 bases at J, with 11 bases between the two ends. The CDR3 extends over 12 amino acids. CDR1 and CDR2 (germline): MDHEN, SYDVKM. The CDR3 loop is CASSQLGGEQYF. In nucleotides, the CDR3 is TGTGCCAGCAGTCAGCTAGGCGGCGAGCAGTACTTC.